This entry features one T cell receptor (beta chain) sequence. The data were obtained in a study of response to subunit inactivated influenza vaccine. Trimming cost V 8 bases and J 1 base; bases outside gene matches: 4. The CDR3 length is 15 residues. Germline V lookup: CDR1 SEHNR, CDR2 FQNEAQ (reference sequence). Via MiXCR, TCRdb re-called the RT-PCR reads, giving one row per CDR3 protein. This table has about 700,000 distinct CDR3 sequences, approximately 15% appearing once. The chain combines TRBV7-9 with TRBJ2-1; TRBD2 agrees at 11 bases. The clonotype comes from a man aged 45-65 years who received an inactivated influenza vaccine. The sample consisted of PBMCs from blood, taken 14 to 15 days before vaccination. CDR3 coding DNA: TGTGCCAGCTTAGCGGGGGGGCTTTCCTACAATGAGCAGTTCTTC. It translates to CASLAGGLSYNEQFF.